The source of this T cell receptor beta chain is a study of early T cells in non-severe SARS-CoV-2 infection. In TCRdb, the 5' RACE reads were re-called with MiXCR into one record per CDR3 protein. The table records some 66,000 distinct CDR3 sequences, about an eighth of them present only once. This receptor was identified in an adult who was a healthcare worker with PCR-confirmed SARS-CoV-2 infection or an uninfected control (not recorded which). Sequenced sample: whole blood.

The CDR3 spells CSARAGTLNTEAFF. The CDR3 nucleotides read TGCAGTGCTAGAGCCGGGACTTTGAACACTGAAGCTTTCTTT. The chain recombines TRBV20-1 with TRBJ1-1; D possibly corresponds to TRBD1 (5 bases). Trimming removed 1 base from V and 0 bases from J, with 9 bases in between. The CDR3 covers 14 residues. CDR1 is DFQATT and CDR2 is SNEGSKA in the germline V gene (reference sequence).